Sequencing of this T cell receptor beta chain was carried out in a study of T cell responses to AZD1222 COVID-19 vaccine (dated by TCRdb to the early 2020s). Regarding the complete study: AZD1222 recipients whose second dose came at about 4 weeks and those whose second dose came at about 12 weeks were combined into one group, since spike-specific TCR depth and breadth did not differ between the two schedules. A total of more than 230 trial participants underwent TCR sequencing, of whom 200 to 220 had received two doses of AZD1222 and approximately 26 had received two doses of the MenACWY control vaccine. Enrollment into the trials was organized by age into subgroups of 18-55, 56-69 and 70-plus years, and those subgroups contained approximately 160, 26 and 62 TCR-sequenced participants, respectively. General findings and caveats noted by the study authors: Participants were mostly white British, with more females than males. The authors suggested clonal diversity may have been underestimated. After two AZD1222 doses, spike-specific TCR breadth and depth were significantly higher than at day 0 and than in MenACWY recipients. Reportedly, close to half of the unique spike-specific TCRs recognized epitopes lying outside the regions that are mutated in the B.1.351 and B.1.1.7 variants. CD4 TCRs associated with the vaccine covered the entire spike protein, and the dominant responses were in regions 160-218 and 743-854. In the small 56-69-year group, the increase in depth fell short of significance, most likely because of low power. Conclusions about previously exposed vaccinees are limited because only six or seven AZD1222 recipients were SARS-CoV-2 seropositive at baseline. Because no samples from the day 14 peak response were available, repertoires could be characterized only after the peak T cell response.

A few counts support this clone. Its antigen remains unidentified. Base qualities are not provided; no much larger clone lies one nucleotide away. In light of the paper, this sample's time point label describes: baseline before first vaccination. Samples from vaccinated people were obtained from the UK trials COV001 and COV002, which included a single-blind randomized controlled phase 2/3 trial of AZD1222 (ChAdOx1 nCoV-19) in healthy adults. For TCRbeta chain sequencing, PBMC samples were collected from trial participants at day 0 and at day 28 after the second dose. The CDR3 regions of human TCRbeta chains were analyzed by immunosequencing. As for how the authors treated the data: TCRs in the repertoires were compared against a reference library of SARS-CoV-2-specific TCRs that had been generated with the MIRA antigen-specificity platform. Breadth was defined as the fraction of unique TCRs that were SARS-CoV-2-associated. Depth was defined as the fraction of total T cells that were SARS-CoV-2-associated. Each spike-specific TCR was assigned to its reactive spike region and to a CD4 or CD8 class using the MIRA data. Log10-transformed breadth and depth values were compared by one-way ANOVA with Sidak's multiple comparisons tests. Drawn from immuneACCESS, this table holds only the in-frame rearrangements with V and J called that TCRdb kept. Clones are partly lost; checked studies trace under half to an unresolved V gene and leave the rest unexplained. V and J calls and clone size come straight from that table; D and trimming were deduced from the DNA. Within this sample are around 89,000 clones, with roughly 90% of them counted one time only. 20% to 25% of the sample comes from the top ten.

This specimen was peripheral blood, taken on day 0 of AZD1222 vaccination. The sequence derives from an adult in good health.

The nucleotide sequence is given as TGTGCCAGCAGCCAAGAGTTTTCAGGGCATCAGGGTGGCTACACCTTC. Translated, it reads CASSQEFSGHQGGYTF. The sequence joins TRBV4-2 to TRBJ1-2, and TRBD1 may be the D gene, going by 5 matching bases. The CDR3 spans 16 residues, from the cysteine through the phenylalanine. Of all the DNA, just the CDR3 is kept, 48 bases in frame from base 1. As encoded in the germline V gene, CDR1 is LGHNA while CDR2 is YNFKEQ. V and J lose 0 bases and 7 bases, and a span of 18 bases separates them.